These 4 T cell receptor beta chains were all obtained from the same sample, sequenced in a study of cytomegalovirus exposure and HLA in healthy donors. Use of 60 Vbeta and 13 Jbeta primers characterized the PCR. Clones were read by immunoSEQ multiplex PCR, and TCRdb kept only the in-frame ones, dropping some. Here the sample spans 170,000 or so clones, approximately 80% being singletons. Sequencing was carried out using PBMCs. The source is a man between 18 and 35 years old in good health and CMV-seronegative.

This rearrangement joins TRBV7-2 to TRBJ2-5; 10 bases are a match to TRBD2. Per the germline V gene, CDR1 is SGHTA and CDR2 is FQGNSA. The CDR3 spans 16 residues. V gave up 5 bases and J gave up 2 bases; unmatched junction bases: 8. Here the CDR3 reads CASSQFRTSGQETQYF. The CDR3 nucleotides are TGTGCCAGCAGCCAGTTCAGGACTAGCGGACAAGAGACCCAGTACTTC.

This clone appeared a single time. This chain joins TRBV7-6 and TRBJ1-6; D remains unclear. CDR3 length equals 13 residues. Germline V gives CDR1 SGHVS, CDR2 FNYEAQ. V was pared by 5 bases and J by 7 bases, with 9 bases between. CDR3 bases: TGTGCCAGCAGCCTACAGATGAATTCACCCCTCCACTTT. Translating it yields CASSLQMNSPLHF. The whole variable domain, remainder taken from reference TRBV7-6 and TRBJ1-6, is GAGVSQSPRYKVTKRGQDVALRCDPISGHVSLYWYRQALGQGPEFLTYFNYEAQQDKSGLPNDRFSAERPEGSISTLTIQRTEQRDSAMYRCASSLQMNSPLHFGNGTRLTVT.

This clone was counted a single time. The V call is TRBV6-5, the J call TRBJ2-5, with D possibly TRBD1 on 6 matching bases. CDR1 and CDR2 (germline): MNHEY, SVGAGI. The CDR3 is 15 residues long. The ends were cut back, 5 bases at V and 1 base at J, with 14 bases in the middle. The CDR3 sequence: CASSPRGGGQETQYF. The DNA of the CDR3 is TGTGCCAGCAGTCCCAGGGGTGGCGGCCAAGAGACCCAGTACTTC.

This clone was picked up one time. The rearrangement uses TRBV6-5 and TRBJ1-2; D gene ambiguous. V lost 5 bases to trimming and J lost 2 bases, with 9 bases between them. This CDR3 has 13 residues. Germline V gene data show CDR1 as MNHEY and CDR2 as SVGAGI. The CDR3 spells CASSLTRNYGYTF. The CDR3 bases are TGTGCCAGCAGTCTGACAAGGAACTATGGCTACACCTTC.